The sequence of this T cell receptor beta chain was determined in a study of OX40 agonist ivuxolimab in advanced cancers. As for the study in general: Dose-escalation cases comprised hepatocellular carcinoma, melanoma, renal cell or head and neck cancer.

The study's findings and limits: Among the lowest peripheral clonal expansion occurred in 0.1-3.0 mg/kg partial responders.

Turning to this clone: The antigen is undetermined.

The protocol was immunoSEQ multiplex PCR, while the TCRdb copy is restricted to in-frame clones and leaves out a portion. The data contain nearly 70,000 clones, roughly 88% of them singletons. This TCR was recovered from an adult with an advanced solid tumor such as melanoma, head and neck, liver or kidney cancer. The sample here was CD4+ or CD8+ T cells sorted from blood, taken in a trial of the OX40 agonist ivuxolimab.

This CDR3 is CAIARTGPTDTQYF. CDR3 bases: TGTGCCATTGCAAGGACAGGACCCACAGATACGCAGTATTTT. The V gene is TRBV19, the J gene TRBJ2-3, with 7 bases matching TRBD1. Germline lookup yields CDR1 LNHDA and CDR2 SQIVND (reference sequence). V lost 10 bases and J lost 2; bases outside the gene matches: 9. The CDR3 has 14 residues.